This T cell receptor beta chain was documented in a study of shared clonotypes between healthy human individuals. Study summary: Plates per donor: three CD4 naive, three CD4 memory, two CD8 naive, one CD8 memory.

The repertoire was sequenced with immunoSEQ multiplex PCR; TCRdb's copy has only in-frame clones and lacks some. The sample lists over a million clones, about 75% occurring once. V was cut by 1 base and J by 12 bases, with 19 bases left in between. The CDR3 consists of 15 residues. The V gene's germline CDR1 is SGHRS and CDR2 YFSETQ. The specimen was memory CD4+ T cells sorted from blood. Subset in this sample: CD45RA-negative fraction. The sequence was collected from a young man in good health. The chain combines TRBV5-1 with TRBJ1-4; the D gene is possibly TRBD1 (5 bases). The CDR3 reads CASSLSGAGKIELFF. The CDR3 DNA sequence: TGCGCCAGCAGCTTGTCTGGGGCAGGGAAGATTGAACTGTTTTTT.